This record covers a single TCR beta chain. In this sample, this clonotype turned up a few times. No antigen is known for it. No base-level quality is on record; no much larger clone is a single base apart. Profiling of TCR beta VDJ combinations and CDR3 sequences used genomic DNA as the template. An Illumina HiSeq 2000 was used for TCR repertoire sequencing. For the original study's pipeline: Repertoires were assessed using TRBV/TRBJ rearrangement plots, CDR3 size and DJ length profiles, and Simpson's diversity index. The most abundant DNA sequence in the deep sequencing data was defined as the immunodominant clone. CDR3 amino acid sequences were checked for sharing across subjects and were also compared against the VDJdb database and published repertoires. TCRdb applied fastp at Q25 and MiXCR to the public reads, then kept only in-frame beta chains. Rows with a matching CDR3 protein are joined into one entry that keeps the most common DNA and genes. TCRdb, not the original authors, processed these V and J calls. Recorded for this sample are some 170,000 distinct CDR3 sequences; around 75% of them occurred a single time. The ten top clones hold 45% to 60% of the sample.

Taken from the germline V gene (reference sequence), the CDR1 and CDR2 loops are LNHNV and YYDKDF. There are 14 amino acids in the CDR3, from cysteine to phenylalanine inclusive. The entry retains the CDR3 DNA only, 42 bases that are in frame from base 1. Unmatched junction bases come to 2, with V trimmed by 1 base and J by 2 bases. These data belong to a study of CD8+CD57+ T cells in acquired aplastic anemia (dated by TCRdb to the late 2010s). In terms of the full investigation: A mean of 3.2 ug of DNA, ranging from roughly 0.2 to 30 ug, was extracted from sorted CD4+ and CD8+ cells. CD8+CD57+ expansion was defined as frequency above the mean frequency observed in healthy subjects.

Overall results and qualifications from the work: CD8+ Simpson's diversity did not differ significantly between patients and healthy controls (P=0.060). Approximately 31 CD8+ CDR3 sequences were found in both patients and controls but appeared to be highly expressed in patients and within the immunodominant clones of the patients.

Patients chosen for sequencing had shown expansion of CD8+CD57+ cells by flow cytometry. Every patient had a diagnosis of severe acquired aplastic anemia based on International Study of Aplastic Anemia and Agranulocytosis and Camitta criteria. No therapy had been received by the patients at the time of blood sampling. The study deep-sequenced TCR repertoires of sorted CD4+ and CD8+ blood T cells from severe aplastic anemia patients and healthy subjects. Patients were enrolled under clinicaltrials.gov protocols 00001620, 01623167, 00001397, 00071045, 00081523 and 00961064 in the USA. Ficoll-Paque density gradient centrifugation was used to isolate peripheral blood mononuclear cells. CD4+ and CD8+ T cells were sorted by FACS or magnetic beads before DNA extraction.

The sample comprised sorted CD4+, CD8+, or CD8+CD57+ T cells (not recorded which) from PBMCs. The receptor was derived from a human donor with aplastic anemia. The chain employs TRBV15 and TRBJ2-7, and TRBD1 matches 7 of the central bases. For the CDR3, the sequence is CATSRGQGPYEQYF. The DNA is TGTGCCACCAGCAGAGGACAGGGTCCCTACGAGCAGTACTTC.